This TCR beta chain was recorded in a study of T cell responses to AZD1222 COVID-19 vaccine. Using immunoSEQ multiplex PCR, the repertoire was profiled, and TCRdb retains in-frame clones only, with some absent. The data hold 130,000 or so clones, with 85% to 95% observed a single time. V was clipped by 3 bases and J by 5 bases, with 7 bases between them. The CDR3 is made up of 12 amino acids. The germline CDR1 and CDR2 sequences are MGHDK and SYGVNS. Points on this clone: Antigen unknown.

Study-wide results and limits: Spike was spanned by vaccine-associated CD4 TCRs, with dominance at 160-218 and 743-854. Females outnumbered males among donors, who were mostly white British; clonal diversity was possibly underestimated. Two AZD1222 administrations were followed by greater Spike-specific TCR breadth and depth.

The chain is built from TRBV25-1 and TRBJ1-1; D is unclear. The sequence was collected from an adult in good health. This specimen was peripheral blood, taken on day 0 of AZD1222 vaccination. The CDR3 nucleotides are TGTGCCAGCAGTGACCCGGGGACTGAAGCTTTCTTT. Translating it yields CASSDPGTEAFF.